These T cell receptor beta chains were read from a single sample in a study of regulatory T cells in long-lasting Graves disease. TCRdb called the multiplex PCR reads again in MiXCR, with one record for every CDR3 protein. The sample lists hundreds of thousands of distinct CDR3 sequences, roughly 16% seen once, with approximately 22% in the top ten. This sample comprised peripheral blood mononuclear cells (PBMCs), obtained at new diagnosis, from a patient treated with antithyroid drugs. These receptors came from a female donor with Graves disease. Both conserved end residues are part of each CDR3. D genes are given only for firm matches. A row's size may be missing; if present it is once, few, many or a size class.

cdr3_aa: CASSLSHRAASFYGYTF
cdr3_nt: TGTGCCAGCAGCTTAAGTCACAGGGCGGCGAGCTTCTATGGCTACACCTTC
j_call: TRBJ1-2
v_call: TRBV11-2
d_call: .
clone_size: many

cdr3_aa: CSVGPTEAFF
cdr3_nt: TGCAGCGTTGGGCCCACTGAAGCTTTCTTT
j_call: TRBJ1-1
v_call: TRBV29-1
d_call: .
clone_size: many

cdr3_aa: CASSLPAGLFTEAFF
cdr3_nt: TGTGCCAGCAGCTTGCCGGCAGGGTTGTTCACTGAAGCTTTCTTT
j_call: TRBJ1-1
v_call: TRBV5-6
d_call: .
clone_size: few

cdr3_aa: CASSLALTGKETQYF
cdr3_nt: TGTGCCAGCAGCTTGGCCCTAACTGGGAAAGAGACCCAGTACTTC
j_call: TRBJ2-5
v_call: TRBV5-1
d_call: .
clone_size: few

cdr3_aa: CASSTRTSGYTDTQYF
cdr3_nt: TGCGCCAGCAGCACGCGGACTAGCGGGTACACAGATACGCAGTATTTT
j_call: TRBJ2-3
v_call: TRBV5-1
d_call: TRBD2
clone_size: many

cdr3_aa: CASSTGSLDLNTEAFF
cdr3_nt: TGTGCCAGCAGTACCGGGTCACTCGACCTGAACACTGAAGCTTTCTTT
j_call: TRBJ1-1
v_call: TRBV2
d_call: .
clone_size: many

cdr3_aa: CASSFGVLRGEQYF
cdr3_nt: TGTGCCAGCAGTTTCGGGGTCCTCCGGGGGGAGCAGTACTTC
j_call: TRBJ2-7
v_call: TRBV12-3/TRBV12-4
d_call: .
clone_size: many

cdr3_aa: CASSLVALEDNEQFF
cdr3_nt: TGTGCCAGCAGCTTAGTCGCCCTAGAAGACAATGAGCAGTTCTTC
j_call: TRBJ2-1
v_call: TRBV7-9
d_call: .
clone_size: many

cdr3_aa: CASSLISGEQYF
cdr3_nt: TGTGCCAGCAGTTTAATATCTGGCGAGCAGTACTTC
j_call: TRBJ2-7
v_call: TRBV27
d_call: .
clone_size: .

cdr3_aa: CASSPGTGVVYGYTF
cdr3_nt: TGTGCCAGCAGCCCCGGGACAGGGGTGGTCTATGGCTACACCTTC
j_call: TRBJ1-2
v_call: TRBV12-3/TRBV12-4
d_call: TRBD1
clone_size: .

cdr3_aa: CASSPQGQLTEAFF
cdr3_nt: TGTGCCAGCAGTCCACAGGGACAGCTCACTGAAGCTTTCTTT
j_call: TRBJ1-1
v_call: TRBV27
d_call: TRBD1
clone_size: many

cdr3_aa: CASSQFSYNEQFF
cdr3_nt: TGTGCCAGCAGCCAATTCTCCTACAATGAGCAGTTCTTC
j_call: TRBJ2-1
v_call: TRBV14
d_call: .
clone_size: .

cdr3_aa: CASSPGGQEPSYSPLHF
cdr3_nt: TGCGCCAGCAGCCCGGGGGGACAGGAGCCGAGTTATTCACCCCTCCACTTT
j_call: TRBJ1-6
v_call: TRBV5-1
d_call: TRBD1
clone_size: .

cdr3_aa: CASNRGGGPYNEQFF
cdr3_nt: TGTGCCAGCAACCGAGGGGGAGGGCCCTACAATGAGCAGTTCTTC
j_call: TRBJ2-1
v_call: TRBV6-1
d_call: .
clone_size: many

cdr3_aa: CASSYNGGLGTDTQYF
cdr3_nt: TGTGCCAGCAGCTACAACGGTGGATTGGGCACAGATACGCAGTATTTT
j_call: TRBJ2-3
v_call: TRBV11-2
d_call: .
clone_size: .

cdr3_aa: CASSNQGTMNTEAFF
cdr3_nt: TGTGCCAGTAGCAACCAGGGTACGATGAACACTGAAGCTTTCTTT
j_call: TRBJ1-1
v_call: TRBV19
d_call: .
clone_size: .

cdr3_aa: CSVDPLPGQGYYGYTF
cdr3_nt: TGCAGCGTTGACCCCCTTCCGGGACAGGGTTACTATGGCTACACCTTC
j_call: TRBJ1-2
v_call: TRBV29-1
d_call: TRBD1
clone_size: many

cdr3_aa: CASSWDRSLLNTEAFF
cdr3_nt: TGTGCCAGCAGCTGGGACAGGAGCCTACTGAACACTGAAGCTTTCTTT
j_call: TRBJ1-1
v_call: TRBV7-9
d_call: TRBD1
clone_size: many

cdr3_aa: CSALRLTNQPQHF
cdr3_nt: TGCAGTGCACTAAGGCTAACCAATCAGCCCCAGCATTTT
j_call: TRBJ1-5
v_call: TRBV20-1
d_call: .
clone_size: .

cdr3_aa: CASSLVYGGETQYF
cdr3_nt: TGTGCCAGCAGCTTGGTATACGGGGGGGAGACCCAGTACTTC
j_call: TRBJ2-5
v_call: TRBV5-6
d_call: TRBD2
clone_size: .

cdr3_aa: CASSLEVAGGQETQYF
cdr3_nt: TGTGCCAGCAGCTTAGAAGTTGCGGGAGGACAAGAGACCCAGTACTTC
j_call: TRBJ2-5
v_call: TRBV11-2
d_call: TRBD2
clone_size: many

cdr3_aa: CASIGITSGNTIYF
cdr3_nt: TGTGCCAGTATCGGGATAACTTCTGGAAACACCATATATTTT
j_call: TRBJ1-3
v_call: TRBV19
d_call: .
clone_size: .

cdr3_aa: CASSLFFGTGSVETQYF
cdr3_nt: TGTGCCAGCAGTTTGTTTTTCGGGACAGGGTCGGTCGAGACCCAGTACTTC
j_call: TRBJ2-5
v_call: TRBV12-3/TRBV12-4
d_call: TRBD1
clone_size: once

cdr3_aa: CSARLRLISYNEQFF
cdr3_nt: TGCAGTGCTAGACTGCGCCTGATCTCCTACAATGAGCAGTTCTTC
j_call: TRBJ2-1
v_call: TRBV20-1
d_call: .
clone_size: many

cdr3_aa: CASSQDRAGLGRVGNNEQFF
cdr3_nt: TGCGCCAGCAGCCAAGATAGGGCCGGTTTAGGCCGGGTAGGGAACAATGAGCAGTTCTTC
j_call: TRBJ2-1
v_call: TRBV4-3
d_call: .
clone_size: .

cdr3_aa: CASSLGQRGNNEQFF
cdr3_nt: TGTGCCAGCAGCCTCGGACAGAGGGGCAACAATGAGCAGTTCTTC
j_call: TRBJ2-1
v_call: TRBV12-3/TRBV12-4
d_call: .
clone_size: many

cdr3_aa: CASSLPGTSGINEQFF
cdr3_nt: TGTGCCAGCAGCTTGCCCGGGACTAGCGGGATCAATGAGCAGTTCTTC
j_call: TRBJ2-1
v_call: TRBV11-2
d_call: TRBD2
clone_size: once

cdr3_aa: CASSPYRDYEQYF
cdr3_nt: TGTGCCAGCAGCCCTTACAGGGACTACGAGCAGTACTTC
j_call: TRBJ2-7
v_call: TRBV7-2
d_call: .
clone_size: many

cdr3_aa: CASSFDRLNYGYTF
cdr3_nt: TGTGCCAGCAGTTTCGACAGGCTGAACTATGGCTACACCTTC
j_call: TRBJ1-2
v_call: TRBV28
d_call: .
clone_size: many

cdr3_aa: CASSGGSARGDNSPLHF
cdr3_nt: TGTGCCAGCAGCGGCGGCTCAGCAAGGGGTGATAATTCACCCCTCCACTTT
j_call: TRBJ1-6
v_call: TRBV28
d_call: .
clone_size: many